The 29 T cell receptor beta chains in this list originate from one sample, sequenced in a study of shared clonotypes between healthy human individuals. Naive CD8 cells comprised CD45RO-negative, CCR7-positively selected cells, excluding terminally differentiated effector memory CD45RA+ cells. Generated by immunoSEQ multiplex PCR, the TCRdb table keeps only in-frame clones and is missing some. The sample holds about 2 million clones, approximately 95% seen once. Source material: naive CD8+ T cells sorted from blood. The receptors come from a man between 18 and 35 years old in good health.

The chain uses TRBV30 and TRBJ1-1; D not certain. Looked up from germline, CDR1 is GTSNPN and CDR2 is SVGIG (reference sequence). The CDR3 totals 13 residues. Trimming left V 2 bases short and J 11 bases short, with 18 bases between. CDR3 nucleotide sequence: TGTGCCTGGAGTCCTCCCGAGGGCCCTGGGGCTTTCTTT. Translation: CAWSPPEGPGAFF. The whole variable domain, remainder taken from reference TRBV30 and TRBJ1-1, is SQTIHQWPATLVQPVGSPLSLECTVEGTSNPNLYWYRQAAGRGLQLLFYSVGIGQISSEVPQNLSASRPQDRQFILSSKKLLLSDSGFYLCAWSPPEGPGAFFGQGTRLTVV.

The CDR3 protein is CASSTIGTPPNYGYTF. The CDR3 nucleotides are TGTGCCAGCAGCACGATTGGGACACCACCTAACTATGGCTACACCTTC. The chain recombines TRBV9 with TRBJ1-2, with a tentative D call TRBD1 (6 bases). CDR3 size: 16 residues. CDR1 and CDR2 (germline): SGDLS, YYNGEE. V lost 4 bases to trimming and J lost 0 bases, with 16 bases between them.

The genes are TRBV5-6 and TRBJ2-7; 8 nucleotides align to TRBD2. The CDR3 is made up of 16 amino acids. The V gene's germline CDR1 is SGHDT and CDR2 YYEEEE. J was trimmed by 0 bases and V by 4 bases; bases with no gene match: 9. CDR3 region: CASSPQSGTSSYEQYF. For the CDR3, the DNA is TGTGCCAGCAGCCCCCAGAGCGGGACTAGCTCCTACGAGCAGTACTTC.

V and J are TRBV5-1 and TRBJ2-7, with 7 bases lining up with TRBD1. V lost 4 bases and J lost 5; bases outside the gene matches: 9. The CDR3 is 14 amino acids. In germline, CDR1 is SGHRS, CDR2 YFSETQ. CDR3: CASSVGQAMDEQYF. For the CDR3, the DNA is TGCGCCAGCAGCGTAGGACAGGCCATGGACGAGCAGTACTTC.

V gene TRBV6-5 combines with J gene TRBJ2-3, with TRBD2 identical over 7 bases. CDR3 size: 12 residues. The germline V gene encodes CDR1 MNHEY and CDR2 SVGAGI. V was clipped by 10 bases and J by 5 bases; unmatched bases: 6. This chain's CDR3 is CATRDYRDTQYF. The CDR3 DNA is TGTGCCACCAGGGACTACCGAGATACGCAGTATTTT.

CDR3 loop: CASSWNLGQGATEQYF. CDR3 bases: TGTGCCAGCAGCTGGAATTTGGGACAGGGGGCGACCGAGCAGTACTTC. The chain joins TRBV5-4 to TRBJ2-7, with 12 positions matching TRBD1. CDR1 and CDR2 from the germline V gene are SGHNT and YYREEE (reference sequence). The CDR3 has 16 amino acids. The V gene end was trimmed by 3 bases and the J gene end by 6 bases; junction bases not matched to a gene: 10.

This clone showed up just once. This chain joins TRBV27 and TRBJ1-5, with D uncertain. CDR1 is MNHEY, CDR2 SMNVEV, per germline (reference sequence). CDR3 length equals 14 residues. The V and J ends lost 3 bases and 3 bases respectively, with 9 bases between them. The CDR3 DNA sequence: TGTGCCAGCAGTTTTGCCGGCAACAATCAGCCCCAGCATTTT. Its translation is CASSFAGNNQPQHF.

The chain employs TRBV13 and TRBJ2-5, with 9 bases that match TRBD2. Germline assignment: CDR1 PRHDT and CDR2 FYEKMQ (reference sequence). This CDR3 comprises 14 residues. With 3 bases clipped from V and 5 bases from J, the junction kept 4 bases outside the gene matches. CDR3 nucleotide sequence: TGTGCCAGCAGCTTTGCGGGGGGGCCGGAGACCCAGTACTTC. As protein: CASSFAGGPETQYF.

The chain carries TRBV4-1 and TRBJ2-1; D is unclear. V shed 1 base and J shed 8 bases, with 9 bases lying between them. CDR1 MGHRA and CDR2 YSYEKL come from the germline V gene. The CDR3 has 13 amino acids. Written as DNA, the CDR3 is TGCGCCAGCAGCCAAGTGGCATGGGATGAGCAGTTCTTC. Encoded protein: CASSQVAWDEQFF.

The J gene is TRBJ2-7, the V gene TRBV6-1; D might be TRBD2 (5 bases). The CDR3 loop spans 17 amino acids. CDR1 is MNHNS and CDR2 is SASEGT in the germline V gene. V lost 1 base and J lost 1, with 17 bases in between. The CDR3 loop is CASSEDREGAMSYEQYF. In DNA, the CDR3 is TGTGCCAGCAGTGAAGACCGAGAGGGCGCTATGTCCTACGAGCAGTACTTC.

Only one count was recorded for this clone. Different DNA sequences within this sample yield the same CDR3. This rearrangement joins TRBV6-5 to TRBJ1-2; perhaps TRBD1 as D (5 bases). The length of the CDR3 is 14 residues. Trimming pared 0 bases from V and 3 bases from J, leaving 8 bases between. CDR1 is MNHEY, CDR2 SVGAGI, per germline. Here the CDR3 DNA reads TGTGCCAGCAGTTACTCGGGGGGGGACTATGGCTACACCTTC. Translation gives CASSYSGGDYGYTF.

The chain combines TRBV7-3 with TRBJ1-4; possibly TRBD1 for D (5 bases). Trimming removed 10 bases at V and 4 bases at J, with 13 bases between. The V gene's germline CDR1 is SGHTA and CDR2 FQGTGA. The length of the CDR3 is 13 residues. The CDR3 sequence is CAKPGQHNEKLFF. For the CDR3, the DNA is TGTGCCAAACCAGGGCAGCATAATGAAAAACTGTTTTTT. Full variable domain (missing parts from reference TRBV7-3 and TRBJ1-4): GAGVSQTPSNKVTEKGKYVELRCDPISGHTALYWYRQSLGQGPEFLIYFQGTGAADDSGLPNDRFFAVRPEGSVSTLKIQRTERGDSAVYLCAKPGQHNEKLFFGSGTQLSVL.

This clone was detected only once. The rearrangement links TRBV29-1 to TRBJ2-3; 13 positions agree with TRBD2. With 3 bases clipped from V and 0 bases from J, the junction kept 6 bases outside the gene matches. CDR3 length equals 17 residues. Germline V gene data show CDR1 as SQVTM and CDR2 as ANQGSEA. The DNA of the CDR3 is TGCAGCGTTGAGGGACTAGCGGGGATCCGTAGCACAGATACGCAGTATTTT. This codes for CSVEGLAGIRSTDTQYF.

This clone was counted between two and nine times. This chain uses TRBV28 with TRBJ1-6; D is uncertain. Germline assignment: CDR1 MDHEN and CDR2 SYDVKM. V was shortened by 2 bases and J by 7 bases, with 6 bases between the two germline ends. The CDR3 spans 13 residues. The DNA of the CDR3 is TGTGCCAGCAGTTTAGGGAGGAATTCACCCCTCCACTTT. Amino acids: CASSLGRNSPLHF.

J is TRBJ2-7 and V is TRBV10-2; 10 bases map to TRBD1. V was pared by 1 base and J by 3 bases, with 12 bases of the junction left unmatched. The CDR3 runs to 18 residues. Germline V lookup: CDR1 WSHSY, CDR2 SAAADI. In DNA, the CDR3 is TGCGCCAGCAGTGAGTTCGGGACAGGGGTGGCGGGAGGCTACGAGCAGTACTTC. Translating it yields CASSEFGTGVAGGYEQYF.

The V call is TRBV7-9, the J call TRBJ2-7, with a weak D call TRBD1 (6 bases). V was shortened by 5 bases and J by 2 bases, with 16 bases between the two germline ends. The germline V gene has CDR1 SEHNR and CDR2 FQNEAQ (reference sequence). The CDR3 length is 15 residues. The CDR3 DNA sequence: TGTGCCAGCAGCACATCTCAGGGGAACCCCTACGAGCAGTACTTC. Amino acids: CASSTSQGNPYEQYF.

This chain uses TRBV30 with TRBJ2-7; no reliable D call. Germline V lookup: CDR1 GTSNPN, CDR2 SVGIG (reference sequence). V was cut by 0 bases and J by 6 bases, with 9 bases left in between. The CDR3 sequence is 12 residues long. Here the CDR3 reads CAWSVDSLEQYF. The CDR3 region has the DNA TGTGCCTGGAGTGTAGACTCTCTCGAGCAGTACTTC.

CDR3 region: CASSEAGSIYNEQFF. The CDR3 nucleotides are TGTGCCAGCAGTGAAGCGGGGTCAATTTACAATGAGCAGTTCTTC. The rearrangement joins TRBV2 to TRBJ2-1, with no clear D. Trimming took off 0 bases at V and 4 bases at J, with 10 bases between the two ends. The CDR3 has 15 amino acids. The germline V gene encodes CDR1 SNHLY and CDR2 FYNNEI.

This chain uses TRBV18 with TRBJ2-1, with no clear D. The CDR3 is 12 residues long. Germline CDR1 reads KGHSH; CDR2 reads LQKENI. V shed 3 bases and J shed 8 bases, with 8 bases lying between them. CDR3: CASSPNMYEQFF. The CDR3 coding sequence is TGTGCCAGCTCACCGAATATGTATGAGCAGTTCTTC.

The chain uses TRBV4-3 and TRBJ2-3; maybe TRBD2 (5 bases). The V end was cut by 1 base, the J end by 1 base, with 12 bases between. The CDR3 runs to 16 residues. CDR1 is LGHNA and CDR2 is YSLEER in the germline V gene. In nucleotides, the CDR3 is TGCGCCAGCAGCCAAGGTCATTCCGGGGGCACAGATACGCAGTATTTT. As protein: CASSQGHSGGTDTQYF.

CDR3 protein: CASRPLETGTDTQYF. The CDR3 nucleotides read TGTGCCAGCAGACCCTTGGAGACAGGCACAGATACGCAGTATTTT. This rearrangement joins TRBV7-8 to TRBJ2-3, with D tentatively TRBD1 (5 bases). Germline CDR1 reads SGHVS; CDR2 reads FQNEAQ. The germline V and J ends were trimmed by 6 bases and 1 base, with 14 bases remaining between them. The CDR3 is 15 residues long.

This sequence joins TRBV2 and TRBJ2-5; the D is unclear. Trimming stripped 5 bases from V and 5 bases from J, with 12 bases between. The CDR3 has 13 residues. Germline loops: CDR1 SNHLY, CDR2 FYNNEI. DNA for the CDR3: TGTGCCAGCAGTCCTGCTCCCCGGGAGACCCAGTACTTC. Its protein product is CASSPAPRETQYF.

The V call is TRBV15, the J call TRBJ2-3; no clear D. The length of the CDR3 is 18 residues. CDR1 is LNHNV, CDR2 YYDKDF, per germline (reference sequence). V was trimmed by 0 bases and J by 0 bases, leaving 16 bases between them. DNA of the CDR3: TGTGCCACCAGCAGAGATCTCCGCGGCACGATTAGCACAGATACGCAGTATTTT. Its translation is CATSRDLRGTISTDTQYF.

The J gene is TRBJ2-4, the V gene TRBV30, with D uncertain. V lost 1 base to trimming and J lost 0 bases, with 7 bases between them. This CDR3 region has 14 residues. The germline CDR1 and CDR2 sequences are GTSNPN and SVGIG (reference sequence). CDR3 coding DNA: TGTGCCTGGAGTGGGGAACTAGCCAAAAACATTCAGTACTTC. Translation: CAWSGELAKNIQYF. Full variable domain (remainder filled in from reference TRBV30 and TRBJ2-4): SQTIHQWPATLVQPVGSPLSLECTVEGTSNPNLYWYRQAAGRGLQLLFYSVGIGQISSEVPQNLSASRPQDRQFILSSKKLLLSDSGFYLCAWSGELAKNIQYFGAGTRLSVL.

The CDR3 bases are TGTGCTAGTGGTAAGGGACAAGTCCTCGATTCTGGGGCCAACGTCCTGACTTTC. Translated, it gives CASGKGQVLDSGANVLTF. The V gene is TRBV12-5, the J gene TRBJ2-6, with D maybe TRBD1 (6 bases). The CDR3 extends over 18 amino acids. Germline V gene sequence: CDR1 LGHNT, CDR2 FRNRAP. V shed 5 bases and J shed 1 base, with 18 bases lying between them.

The chain carries TRBV5-6 and TRBJ2-7; TRBD2 is a possible D gene (7 bases). V was cut by 4 bases and J by 6 bases, with 14 bases left in between. CDR1 is SGHDT, CDR2 YYEEEE, per germline. The CDR3 covers 13 residues. The CDR3 sequence: CASSTYGGLEQYF. For the CDR3, the DNA is TGTGCCAGCAGCACATACGGGGGGCTCGAGCAGTACTTC.

The V call is TRBV27, the J call TRBJ2-1; D is possibly TRBD2 (5 bases). The CDR3 consists of 12 residues. Trimming took off 4 bases at V and 8 bases at J, with 9 bases between the two ends. The germline gives CDR1 MNHEY, CDR2 SMNVEV (reference sequence). CDR3 sequence reads: CASSSSSDEQFF. CDR3 DNA sequence: TGTGCCAGCAGTTCTAGCAGCGATGAGCAGTTCTTC.

This clone has more than one count but fewer than ten. The V call is TRBV7-9, the J call TRBJ2-2; D remains unclear. CDR3 length: 12 residues. CDR1 and CDR2 (germline): SEHNR, FQNEAQ (reference sequence). The V end was cut by 5 bases, the J end by 8 bases, with 9 bases between. DNA for the CDR3: TGTGCCAGCAGCCTCCCTGGGGGGGAGCTGTTTTTT. This encodes CASSLPGGELFF. The full variable domain, completed using reference TRBV7-9 and TRBJ2-2, is DTGVSQNPRHKITKRGQNVTFRCDPISEHNRLYWYRQTLGQGPEFLTYFQNEAQLEKSRLLSDRFSAERPKGSFSTLEIQRTEQGDSAMYLCASSLPGGELFFGEGSRLTVL.

The rearrangement uses TRBV6-6 and TRBJ2-5, with D possibly being TRBD2 (6 bases). CDR3 length: 13 amino acids. V was clipped by 5 bases and J by 4 bases, with 11 bases between them. The V gene's germline CDR1 is MNHNY and CDR2 SVGAGI (reference sequence). CDR3 coding DNA: TGTGCCAGCAGTAGCGGGCAGATAGAGACCCAGTACTTC. It encodes CASSSGQIETQYF.